This T cell receptor beta chain was sequenced during a study of identical twins. Healthy Caucasian donors formed the entire cohort. It was template switching that added a universal primer site, and there were unique molecular identifiers on the cDNA. Using its own MiXCR run on the 5' RACE reads, TCRdb lists one record per CDR3 protein. The sample includes 1.5 million to 2 million distinct CDR3 sequences, more than 30% of them seen just once. Broader study findings: While abundant cord blood beta clonotypes carried fewer insertions, memory repertoires showed no such pattern. Possibly, invariant MAIT and iNKT cells partly confounded zero-insertion analyses.

As regards this clonotype: Its specificity is unknown.

V shed 4 bases and J 1 base; nucleotides not matched to a gene: 6. Germline V gene data show CDR1 as SGHRS and CDR2 as YFSETQ. The CDR3 loop spans 15 amino acids. The material sequenced was cord blood. J is TRBJ2-7 and V is TRBV5-1; 9 bases match TRBD2. The TCR comes from a newborn girl in good health. The CDR3: CASSRTAGGSYEQYF. In nucleotides, the CDR3 is TGCGCCAGCAGCCGAACGGCGGGAGGGTCCTACGAGCAGTACTTC.